A single TCR beta chain is shown here with its context. The germline V gene has CDR1 SNHLY and CDR2 FYNNEI. Trimming cost V 2 bases and J 7 bases; bases outside gene matches: 8. The CDR3 totals 14 residues. The sample originates from a study of blood T cells in healthy people across ages. With a J-beta primer mix and a sample-barcoded 5' primer, a second PCR ran about 7 to 12 cycles. A tag from a template-switch adaptor with 12 random nucleotides marked each cDNA molecule. Individual samples furnished no less than 3 million CDR3-containing paired-end reads apiece. MiXCR, run by TCRdb on the 5' RACE reads, gives a single entry per CDR3 protein. The table lists roughly 800,000 distinct CDR3 sequences, 55% to 70% of them singletons, with around 22% in the top ten.

The chain recombines TRBV2 with TRBJ2-7; 7 nucleotides align to TRBD1. This clonotype was sampled from a man aged 25-45 years in good health. The specimen was blood. The CDR3 coding sequence is TGTGCCAGCAGTGAAAACAGGGGAGTGGGTGAGCAGTACTTC. This sequence encodes CASSENRGVGEQYF.